The 5 T cell receptor beta chains below were found in one sample sequenced in a study of beta chain features in type 1 diabetes. The study, taken as a whole, reports: Patients with Type 1 diabetes showed moderately but significantly shorter TCRB CDR3s in all four CD4+ subsets.

For these receptors, no antigen is known. The study reverse transcribed the entire isolated RNA, so it sequenced expressed TCRB transcripts. The data were produced by immunoSEQ multiplex PCR, yet TCRdb's version contains in-frame clones alone and is incomplete. The table includes under 250,000 clones, approximately 15% detected once. Source material: naive CD4+ T cells from blood. These receptors all stem from a man aged 25 to 45 with type 1 diabetes.

The gene calls are TRBV5-1 and TRBJ1-6; TRBD1 is a possible D gene (6 bases). The ends were cut back, 5 bases at V and 5 bases at J, with 14 bases in the middle. CDR3 size: 15 residues. The germline CDR1 and CDR2 sequences are SGHRS and YFSETQ. The CDR3 DNA reads as TGCGCCAGCAGTTCCCAAGGGGGAGATAATTCACCCCTCCACTTT. The encoded protein is CASSSQGGDNSPLHF. Looking up the rest from reference TRBV5-1 and TRBJ1-6 gives the full variable domain: KAGVTQTPRYLIKTRGQQVTLSCSPISGHRSVSWYQQTPGQGLQFLFEYFSETQRNKGNFPGRFSGRQFSNSRSEMNVSTLELGDSALYLCASSSQGGDNSPLHFGNGTRLTVT.

This clone has only a few counts. The J gene is TRBJ1-1, the V gene TRBV7-9; the D is unclear. The CDR3 is 16 residues long. Looked up from germline, CDR1 is SEHNR and CDR2 is FQNEAQ (reference sequence). Trimming shortened V by 5 bases and J by 4 bases, and 20 bases separated the two germline ends. CDR3 in amino acids: CASSPYNRREGTEAFF. The CDR3 DNA is TGTGCCAGCAGCCCCTATAACAGACGGGAGGGCACTGAAGCTTTCTTT. The full variable domain, rest sourced from reference TRBV7-9 and TRBJ1-1, is DTGVSQNPRHKITKRGQNVTFRCDPISEHNRLYWYRQTLGQGPEFLTYFQNEAQLEKSRLLSDRFSAERPKGSFSTLEIQRTEQGDSAMYLCASSPYNRREGTEAFFGQGTRLTVV.

The J gene is TRBJ1-2, the V gene TRBV2; D not resolved. Germline V gene lookup returns CDR1 SNHLY and CDR2 FYNNEI. Trimming stripped 4 bases from V and 3 bases from J, with 6 bases between. This CDR3 has 12 residues. CDR3 coding DNA: TGTGCCAGCAGTGGCCAGGACTATGGCTACACCTTC. This encodes CASSGQDYGYTF.

This clone occurred a few times. The chain links TRBV6-1 to TRBJ2-3; the match to TRBD2 covers 7 bases. J was trimmed by 6 bases and V by 6 bases; bases with no gene match: 6. The CDR3 extends over 13 amino acids. Looked up from germline, CDR1 is MNHNS and CDR2 is SASEGT. The CDR3 DNA sequence: TGTGCCAGCAGGCTAGCGGACCCCGATACGCAGTATTTT. Its translation is CASRLADPDTQYF.

This clone was recorded a few times. The chain recombines TRBV18 with TRBJ2-7; D is undetermined. V was pared by 2 bases and J by 2 bases, with 13 bases between. CDR1 is KGHSH, CDR2 LQKENI, per germline. The CDR3 is 15 amino acids. The DNA for the CDR3 is TGTGCCAGCTCACCAGGGCAATCACGAACCTACGAGCAGTACTTC. Translated, it gives CASSPGQSRTYEQYF.